The 30 T cell receptor beta chains presented below share a single source sample, sequenced in a study of cytomegalovirus exposure and HLA in healthy donors (dated by TCRdb to about 2017). The library was made by the immunoSEQ multiplex PCR assay. For the multiplex PCR, a mixture combining 60 forward primers for TCR Vbeta segments and 13 reverse primers for TCR Jbeta segments was used. TCRdb took over this immuneACCESS table, retaining in-frame rearrangements with V and J assigned. Such tables are incomplete; in checked studies, under half of the missing clones stem from an unresolved V gene, and the remainder is unexplained. The sample has about 54,000 clones on record, 75% to 85% of them singletons. Roughly 1.5% of the sample comes from the top ten. Sequenced: PBMCs. All receptors derive from a female donor in good health and CMV-seronegative.

The chain uses TRBV4-1 and TRBJ1-5; TRBD1 matches at 10 bases. The V segment lost 0 bases and the J segment 4 bases; nucleotides outside the gene matches: 3. Germline CDR1 reads MGHRA; CDR2 reads YSYEKL. The CDR3 spans 16 residues. The CDR3 protein is CASSQEGDRGNQPQHF. In nucleotides, the CDR3 is TGCGCCAGCAGCCAAGAAGGGGACAGGGGTAATCAGCCCCAGCATTTT.

This chain links TRBV5-1 with TRBJ2-7; 7 bases map to TRBD2. Per the germline V gene, CDR1 is SGHRS and CDR2 is YFSETQ. V shed 4 bases and J 3 bases; nucleotides not matched to a gene: 4. The CDR3 consists of 13 residues. The CDR3 DNA follows: TGCGCCAGCAGCACCAGGACTAGCTACGAGCAGTACTTC. It encodes CASSTRTSYEQYF.

The gene calls are TRBV21-1 and TRBJ2-1; whether TRBD1, the table's D call, matches the DNA was not checked. TRBV21-1 is an annotated pseudogene. The CDR3 totals 15 residues. CDR3 residues: CASSQDRGLYNEQFF. CDR3 DNA: TGTGCCAGCAGCCAGGACAGGGGGCTTTACAATGAGCAGTTCTTC.

This chain connects TRBV29-1 to TRBJ2-5; D unclear. V lost 7 bases, J lost 0 bases, and 6 bases lay in between. The germline gives CDR1 SQVTM, CDR2 ANQGSEA. The CDR3 has 11 residues. The CDR3, as DNA: TGCAGCGGTGTCGACCAAGAGACCCAGTACTTC. It codes for CSGVDQETQYF.

This chain links TRBV2 with TRBJ1-1; D call uncertain. From germline, CDR1 is SNHLY and CDR2 FYNNEI. The CDR3 contains 14 residues. Trimming cost V 7 bases and J 5 bases, with 17 bases left between them. The DNA for the CDR3 is TGTGCCAGCATTCCTGGGCCCGCCCGGACTGAAGCTTTCTTT. The encoded protein is CASIPGPARTEAFF.

The gene calls are TRBV4-3 and TRBJ2-5, with 9 bases that match TRBD1. This CDR3 has 15 amino acids. The V and J ends lost 3 bases and 4 bases, in that order; junction bases with no gene match: 6. Germline V gene lookup returns CDR1 LGHNA and CDR2 YSLEER. Here the CDR3 reads CASSQDRGFGETQYF. The CDR3 DNA reads as TGCGCCAGCAGCCAGGACAGGGGCTTCGGAGAGACCCAGTACTTC.

V and J are TRBV2 and TRBJ1-1, with 9 nucleotides matching TRBD1. The V segment lost 3 bases and the J segment 0 bases; nucleotides outside the gene matches: 5. This CDR3 region has 16 residues. In germline, CDR1 is SNHLY, CDR2 FYNNEI. The CDR3 nucleotides read TGTGCCAGCAGTGAGGGACAGGGTCACATGAACACTGAAGCTTTCTTT. Its translation is CASSEGQGHMNTEAFF. The variable domain in full, completed from reference TRBV2 and TRBJ1-1, reads EPEVTQTPSHQVTQMGQEVILRCVPISNHLYFYWYRQILGQKVEFLVSFYNNEISEKSEIFDDQFSVERPDGSNFTLKIRSTKLEDSAMYFCASSEGQGHMNTEAFFGQGTRLTVV.

The chain links TRBV11-2 to TRBJ2-5, with D possibly being TRBD2 (6 bases). Trimming removed 1 base at V and 1 base at J, with 19 bases between. The CDR3 is 18 amino acids. The germline CDR1 and CDR2 sequences are SGHAT and FQNNGV. CDR3 loop: CASSLASRGLNRQETQYF. CDR3 bases: TGTGCCAGCAGCTTAGCCTCGCGGGGACTCAATCGCCAAGAGACCCAGTACTTC.

The chain links TRBV7-2 to TRBJ2-5; 11 bases align to TRBD1. This CDR3 has 18 residues. Germline trimming cut 7 bases from V and 2 bases from J; bases unmatched to any gene: 15. The germline CDR1 and CDR2 sequences are SGHTA and FQGNSA. The CDR3 sequence is CASTTGPGTGGLQETQYF. The CDR3 coding sequence is TGTGCCAGCACAACCGGCCCCGGGACAGGGGGATTGCAAGAGACCCAGTACTTC. Filled out from reference TRBV7-2 and TRBJ2-5, the complete variable domain reads GAGVSQSPSNKVTEKGKDVELRCDPISGHTALYWYRQSLGQGLEFLIYFQGNSAPDKSGLPSDRFSAERTGGSVSTLTIQRTQQEDSAVYLCASTTGPGTGGLQETQYFGPGTRLLVL.

J is TRBJ2-1 and V is TRBV6-4; a weak D match, TRBD2 (7 bases). Trimming left V 0 bases short and J 6 bases short, with 12 bases between. The germline V gene encodes CDR1 MRHNA and CDR2 SNTAGT. This CDR3 spans 15 amino acids. The CDR3 DNA is TGTGCCAGCAGTGACTCAGGGGGGGCCGCCAATGAGCAGTTCTTC. It is translated as CASSDSGGAANEQFF.

J is TRBJ2-7 and V is TRBV28; D may be TRBD2 (5 bases). Germline lookup yields CDR1 MDHEN and CDR2 SYDVKM. The CDR3 runs to 13 residues. V was clipped by 7 bases and J by 2 bases, with 12 bases between them. The CDR3 DNA sequence: TGTGCCAGCACTAGCCTCCCAACCTACGAGCAGTACTTC. This sequence encodes CASTSLPTYEQYF.

This chain links TRBV15 with TRBJ1-2; D not resolved. V lost 5 bases and J lost 4, with 17 bases in between. The CDR3 is made up of 15 amino acids. CDR1 and CDR2 from the germline V gene are LNHNV and YYDKDF (reference sequence). Here the CDR3 reads CATSPTFAEPYGYTF. The CDR3 coding sequence is TGTGCCACCAGCCCTACCTTTGCGGAGCCCTATGGCTACACCTTC. Drawing the rest from reference TRBV15 and TRBJ1-2, the complete variable domain is DAMVIQNPRYQVTQFGKPVTLSCSQTLNHNVMYWYQQKSSQAPKLLFHYYDKDFNNEADTPDNFQSRRPNTSFCFLDIRSPGLGDTAMYLCATSPTFAEPYGYTFGSGTRLTVV.

This chain joins TRBV23-1 and TRBJ1-4; perhaps TRBD1 as D (6 bases). TRBV23-1 is recorded as an ORF, its role being uncertain. The CDR3 runs 16 residues. V was pared by 4 bases and J by 2 bases, with 14 bases between. DNA of the CDR3: TGCGCCAGCAGTCGGAAGGGGGGGAGCACTAATGAAAAACTGTTTTTT. As protein: CASSRKGGSTNEKLFF.

This rearrangement joins TRBV18 to TRBJ2-7, with D perhaps matching TRBD1 (6 bases). CDR1 and CDR2 (germline): KGHSH, LQKENI. CDR3 length equals 16 residues. V lost 4 bases and J 2 bases, leaving 18 bases between the germline ends. The CDR3 protein is CASSLSPGASAYEQYF. The CDR3 DNA follows: TGTGCCAGCTCACTGAGCCCAGGGGCGAGTGCCTACGAGCAGTACTTC. The whole variable domain, remainder taken from reference TRBV18 and TRBJ2-7, is NAGVMQNPRHLVRRRGQEARLRCSPMKGHSHVYWYRQLPEEGLKFMVYLQKENIIDESGMPKERFSAEFPKEGPSILRIQQVVRGDSAAYFCASSLSPGASAYEQYFGPGTRLTVT.

The V gene is TRBV29-1, the J gene TRBJ1-2; 7 positions match TRBD1. The CDR3 spans 14 residues. Per the germline V gene, CDR1 is SQVTM and CDR2 is ANQGSEA. The CDR3 region is CSYKKDRTLYGYTF. As DNA, the CDR3 is TGCAGTTACAAAAAGGACAGGACCTTATATGGCTACACCTTC.

V usage is TRBV6-6 and J usage is TRBJ1-5; 7 nucleotides line up with TRBD1. The CDR3 has 14 residues. The germline gives CDR1 MNHNY, CDR2 SVGAGI (reference sequence). The J segment lost 5 bases and the V segment lost 8 bases, leaving 9 bases of the junction unmatched. Here the CDR3 DNA reads TGTGCCAGCCGTGACAGGGTGGGCGATCAGCCCCAGCATTTT. Its protein is CASRDRVGDQPQHF.

The rearrangement uses TRBV30 and TRBJ2-1; possible D gene TRBD2, 7 bases. Trimming cost V 4 bases and J 15 bases, with 22 bases left between them. The CDR3 has 13 residues. CDR1 GTSNPN and CDR2 SVGIG come from the germline V gene (reference sequence). The CDR3 nucleotides read TGTGCCTGGAAGGCGGGGGCCCCATGTAAGCCGTTCTTC. It specifies CAWKAGAPCKPFF.

The rearrangement links TRBV7-2 to TRBJ2-5; D gene unclear. Trimming took 6 bases from V and 1 from J, leaving 15 bases between them. Germline V gene data show CDR1 as SGHTA and CDR2 as FQGNSA. This CDR3 has 15 residues. CDR3 protein: CASRYLGSPQETQYF. CDR3 in DNA: TGTGCCAGCAGGTACCTAGGATCGCCCCAAGAGACCCAGTACTTC.

The chain uses TRBV7-9 and TRBJ1-2, with D possibly being TRBD1 (6 bases). The CDR3 sequence is 17 residues long. The germline CDR1 and CDR2 sequences are SEHNR and FQNEAQ (reference sequence). Trimming stripped 7 bases from V and 0 bases from J, with 21 bases between. Here the CDR3 reads CASTITAGGAANYGYTF. DNA for the CDR3: TGTGCCAGCACTATAACCGCTGGGGGGGCAGCTAACTATGGCTACACCTTC.

The chain recombines TRBV27 with TRBJ2-5; 10 nucleotides agree with TRBD2. This CDR3 contains 16 residues. The germline V gene has CDR1 MNHEY and CDR2 SMNVEV (reference sequence). With 5 bases clipped from V and 4 bases from J, the junction kept 10 bases outside the gene matches. The CDR3 loop reads CASSLTSGEWAETQYF. For the CDR3, the DNA is TGTGCCAGCAGTCTCACTAGCGGGGAGTGGGCAGAGACCCAGTACTTC.

The CDR3 protein is CASSYSTTGEKLFF. The CDR3 DNA sequence: TGTGCCAGCAGTTACTCTACGACGGGTGAAAAACTGTTTTTT. The chain joins TRBV6-5 to TRBJ1-4; no clear D gene. CDR3 length equals 14 residues. V lost 0 bases to trimming and J lost 7 bases, with 9 bases between them. Germline loops: CDR1 MNHEY, CDR2 SVGAGI.

This clone showed up just once. This chain connects TRBV29-1 to TRBJ2-3, with 9 nucleotides matching TRBD1. Germline loops: CDR1 SQVTM, CDR2 ANQGSEA. V shed 2 bases and J 1 base; nucleotides not matched to a gene: 7. This CDR3 has 16 amino acids. The CDR3, as DNA: TGCAGCGTTGAATCGAACAGGGGGCGAGGCACAGATACGCAGTATTTT. The encoded protein is CSVESNRGRGTDTQYF.

The chain carries TRBV7-9 and TRBJ1-2; weak D call: TRBD1 (6 bases). Germline CDR1 is SEHNR and CDR2 is FQNEAQ (reference sequence). The V end lost 7 bases, the J end lost 3 bases, and 9 bases lay between the germline ends. The CDR3 contains 12 residues. The CDR3 DNA follows: TGTGCCAGCACAGGGGAGTACTATGGCTACACCTTC. Translation: CASTGEYYGYTF.

The chain combines TRBV5-1 with TRBJ2-7, with 8 bases aligning to TRBD1. The CDR3 spans 13 residues. V lost 4 bases to trimming and J lost 3 bases; unmatched junction nucleotides: 3. Germline values: CDR1 SGHRS, CDR2 YFSETQ. The CDR3 is CASSKQGDYEQYF. As DNA, the CDR3 is TGCGCCAGCAGCAAACAGGGGGACTACGAGCAGTACTTC. The full variable domain, its missing parts supplied by reference TRBV5-1 and TRBJ2-7, is KAGVTQTPRYLIKTRGQQVTLSCSPISGHRSVSWYQQTPGQGLQFLFEYFSETQRNKGNFPGRFSGRQFSNSRSEMNVSTLELGDSALYLCASSKQGDYEQYFGPGTRLTVT.

This chain uses TRBV27 with TRBJ1-2; 7 bases align to TRBD1. CDR1 MNHEY and CDR2 SMNVEV come from the germline V gene (reference sequence). The CDR3 contains 15 residues. J lost 5 bases, V lost 7 bases, and 13 bases had no gene match. The CDR3 region has the DNA TGTGCCAGCAAACTAAATGCAGGGGGAAGTTATGGCTACACCTTC. The encoded protein is CASKLNAGGSYGYTF.

This clone was detected a few times. The V gene is TRBV2, the J gene TRBJ1-5; D ambiguous. CDR3 length: 16 amino acids. Between the trimmed V and J ends, which lost 2 bases and 0 bases, there was a span of 11 bases. Germline loops: CDR1 SNHLY, CDR2 FYNNEI. For the CDR3, the DNA is TGTGCCAGCAGTGAAAACGGCGGCGATAGCAATCAGCCCCAGCATTTT. Amino acid sequence: CASSENGGDSNQPQHF.

The rearrangement links TRBV5-6 to TRBJ2-3; 7 bases are a match to TRBD2. The CDR3 is made up of 12 amino acids. Trimming removed 3 bases from V and 5 bases from J; junction bases left unmatched: 0. CDR1 and CDR2 (germline): SGHDT, YYEEEE. DNA for the CDR3: TGTGCCAGCAGCTGGACTAGAGATACGCAGTATTTT. Encoded protein: CASSWTRDTQYF. The full variable domain, in which reference TRBV5-6 and TRBJ2-3 provide the parts outside the CDR3, is DAGVTQSPTHLIKTRGQQVTLRCSPKSGHDTVSWYQQALGQGPQFIFQYYEEEERQRGNFPDRFSGHQFPNYSSELNVNALLLGDSALYLCASSWTRDTQYFGPGTRLTVL.

This clone was seen a few times. The rearrangement joins TRBV4-1 to TRBJ1-2; 7 nucleotides align to TRBD1. J was trimmed by 4 bases and V by 5 bases; bases with no gene match: 7. This CDR3 is built from 14 residues. Germline V gene lookup returns CDR1 MGHRA and CDR2 YSYEKL. The CDR3 protein is CASSSMEGAYGYTF. CDR3 in DNA: TGCGCCAGCAGCTCAATGGAGGGGGCCTATGGCTACACCTTC.

This chain connects TRBV21-1 to TRBJ1-2; the D call of TRBD1 is as the table states it, not checked on the DNA. TRBV21-1 is a pseudogene segment. CDR3 length: 14 residues. The CDR3 DNA is TGTGCCAGCAGGTCGGGACAGGGAAGCTATGGCTACACCTTC. It codes for CASRSGQGSYGYTF.

V and J are TRBV6-5 and TRBJ2-7; possible D gene TRBD2, 5 bases. The CDR3 is 13 residues long. V shed 2 bases and J shed 3 bases, with 8 bases lying between them. Germline loops: CDR1 MNHEY, CDR2 SVGAGI. This CDR3 reads CASSYEGFYEQYF. CDR3 DNA: TGTGCCAGCAGTTACGAGGGATTCTACGAGCAGTACTTC.